This entry features one TCR beta chain sequence. Its antigen specificity is not known. Nothing much larger sits one base from this clone, and base qualities are not available. Enrolling through a virtual design, the prospective study's participants ranged in age from roughly 18 to 95 years and lived across about two dozen United States geographic areas. Cohort assignment in the prospective study relied on participant-reported clinical history from a screening survey and a study questionnaire. Recovered participants in ImmuneRACE Cohort 3 were defined by two consecutive negative NP/OP PCR tests, clearance by a healthcare professional, or resolution of symptoms. Each participant in the prospective study had whole blood, serum and a nasopharyngeal or oropharyngeal swab collected by mobile phlebotomists. Participants in the prospective study had the option to provide additional blood draws and questionnaires over a roughly 2-month period. Before DNA extraction, prospective study blood samples were shipped either frozen or at room temperature.

The immunoSEQ Assay, a bias-controlled multiplex PCR, was used to amplify TCRbeta CDR3 regions from genomic DNA. Per the source publication's procedure: Nucleated cell counts per sample were estimated from amplification of reference gene primers within the assay. To quantify the absolute abundance of each unique TCRbeta CDR3 rearrangement, sequence reads were collapsed and filtered. For each sample, productive Simpson clonality was calculated as the square root of Simpson's diversity index across productive rearrangements. In TCRdb, the immuneACCESS table is reduced to in-frame sequences with V and J assigned. These tables do not hold every clone; where another copy was compared, an unresolved V gene accounts for under half, and the others remain unexplained. V, J and clone size are those of that table, while D and trimming were read from the DNA. A total of about 350,000 clones appear in this sample, less than 90% of them only once. The ten largest clones add up to approximately 0.93% of the sample.

This entry belongs to a study of blood T cell repertoires in COVID-19 (dated by TCRdb to 2020 to 2021). For the wider study: The collaborator samples originated in the United States, Italy and Spain and spanned the acute and convalescent phases of COVID-19. The material from the prospective study consisted of cDNA or gDNA derived from T cells, B-cell-depleted T cells, or PBMCs. The dataset comprised deeply sampled blood TCRbeta repertoires from subjects exposed to, actively infected with, or recovered from COVID-19. The repertoires were released in a freely available public database intended as a resource for research on the immune response to SARS-CoV-2. Samples were obtained from the ongoing ImmuneRACE study (first 160 participants) and from 1,200 or so subjects provided by 6 global collaborators. Sample metadata almost always included a de-identified subject ID, COVID-19 status, age in years and sex. HLA class I and class II types, where available, came from metadata supplied by the sample provider rather than from assay-based typing. What the authors observed across the whole study: The quantity of clinical and demographic metadata differed by source and by participant and was supplied without curation.

The CDR3, cysteine through phenylalanine, is 12 amino acids long. CDR3 DNA only is kept here, 36 bases in frame from base 1. Deletion took 3 bases off V and 9 bases off J, with a span of 9 bases between the germline ends. CDR1 and CDR2 were assigned from the germline V gene as MNHNS and SASEGT. The sequence came from a woman aged 25 to 39 who had recovered from COVID-19. The rearrangement combines TRBV6-1 with TRBJ1-5, with an unclear D gene assignment. Sequenced material: PBMCs or T cells enriched from blood (not recorded which). Here is the DNA: TGTGCCAGCAGTGAGAGGGCGGGGCCCCAGCATTTT. This is translated as CASSERAGPQHF.